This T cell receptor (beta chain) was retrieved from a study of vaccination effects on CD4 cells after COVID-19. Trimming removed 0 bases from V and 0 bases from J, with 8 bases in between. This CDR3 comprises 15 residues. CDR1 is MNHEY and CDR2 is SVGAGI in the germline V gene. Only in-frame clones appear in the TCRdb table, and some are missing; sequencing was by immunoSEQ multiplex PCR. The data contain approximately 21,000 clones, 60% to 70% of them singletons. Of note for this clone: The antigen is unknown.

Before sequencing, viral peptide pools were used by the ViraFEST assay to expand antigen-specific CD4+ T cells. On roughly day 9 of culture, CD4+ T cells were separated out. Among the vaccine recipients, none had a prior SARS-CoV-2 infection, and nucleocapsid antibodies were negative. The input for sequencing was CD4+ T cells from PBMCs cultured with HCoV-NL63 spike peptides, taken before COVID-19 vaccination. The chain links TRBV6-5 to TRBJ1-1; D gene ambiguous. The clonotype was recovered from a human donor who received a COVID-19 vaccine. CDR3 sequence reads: CASSYSLRLNTEAFF. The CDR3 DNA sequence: TGTGCCAGCAGTTACTCGCTCAGACTGAACACTGAAGCTTTCTTT.